This TCR beta chain derives from a study of T-cell memory formation after mild COVID-19. Overall study results and limits: Day 15 to 85 contractors were CD4/CD8 balanced; later expanders leaned CD4+.

TCRdb re-analysed the 5' RACE reads in MiXCR, keeping a single row per CDR3 protein. This table has about 110,000 distinct CDR3 sequences, approximately 15% appearing once. The germline V gene encodes CDR1 MGHRA and CDR2 YSYEKL. V was shortened by 2 bases and J by 5 bases, with 13 bases between the two germline ends. This CDR3 comprises 15 residues. Points on this clonotype: The target antigen is unknown.

The receptor's source is a man aged 18 to 30 who had mild COVID-19 (a few samples of this study predate the infection). Cell type and time point are not known. The specimen sequenced was PBMCs or a T cell subset sorted from them (not recorded which). V gene TRBV4-1 combines with J gene TRBJ2-1; D is perhaps TRBD2 (5 bases). In nucleotides, the CDR3 is TGCGCCAGCAGCCAAAGGGCGGGCGAGAACAATGAGCAGTTCTTC. This encodes CASSQRAGENNEQFF.